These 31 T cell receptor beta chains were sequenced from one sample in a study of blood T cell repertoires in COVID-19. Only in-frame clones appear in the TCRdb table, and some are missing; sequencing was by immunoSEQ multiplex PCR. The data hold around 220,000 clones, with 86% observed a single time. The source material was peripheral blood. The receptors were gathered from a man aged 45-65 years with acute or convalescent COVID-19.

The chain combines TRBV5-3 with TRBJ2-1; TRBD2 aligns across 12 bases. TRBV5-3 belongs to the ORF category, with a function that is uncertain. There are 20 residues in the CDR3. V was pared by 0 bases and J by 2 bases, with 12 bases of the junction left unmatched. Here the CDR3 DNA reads TGTGCCAGAAGCTTGGAAGAGCTAGCGGGGGGGCAAAAGACCTACAATGAGCAGTTCTTC. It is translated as CARSLEELAGGQKTYNEQFF.

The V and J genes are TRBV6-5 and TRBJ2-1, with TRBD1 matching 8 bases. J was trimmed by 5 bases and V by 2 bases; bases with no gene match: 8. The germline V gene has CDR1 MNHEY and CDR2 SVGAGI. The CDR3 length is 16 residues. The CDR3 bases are TGTGCCAGCAGTTACCAGGGGGCCCTCATTGACAATGAGCAGTTCTTC. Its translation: CASSYQGALIDNEQFF.

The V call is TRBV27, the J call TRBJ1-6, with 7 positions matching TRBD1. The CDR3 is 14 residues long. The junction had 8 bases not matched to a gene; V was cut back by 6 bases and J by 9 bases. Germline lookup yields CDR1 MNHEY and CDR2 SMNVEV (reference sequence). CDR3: CASRRQGKVSPLHF. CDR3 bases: TGTGCCAGCAGACGACAGGGAAAGGTTTCACCCCTCCACTTT.

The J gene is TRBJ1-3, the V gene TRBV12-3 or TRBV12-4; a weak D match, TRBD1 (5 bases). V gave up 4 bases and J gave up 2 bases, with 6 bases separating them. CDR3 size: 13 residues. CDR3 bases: TGTGCCAGCAGTTCGGGGGCTGGAAACACCATATATTTT. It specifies CASSSGAGNTIYF.

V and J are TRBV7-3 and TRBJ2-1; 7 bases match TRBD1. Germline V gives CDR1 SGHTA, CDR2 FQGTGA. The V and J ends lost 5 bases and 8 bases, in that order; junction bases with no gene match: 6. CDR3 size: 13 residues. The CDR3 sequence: CASSPPGTDEQFF. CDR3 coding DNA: TGTGCCAGCAGCCCACCGGGGACAGATGAGCAGTTCTTC.

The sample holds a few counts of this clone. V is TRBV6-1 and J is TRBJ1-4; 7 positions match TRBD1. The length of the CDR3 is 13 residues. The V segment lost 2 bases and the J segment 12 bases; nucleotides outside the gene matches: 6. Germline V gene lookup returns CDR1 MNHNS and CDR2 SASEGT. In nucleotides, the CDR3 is TGTGCCAGCAGTGAAAGCTTTGACAGGGAACTGTTTTTT. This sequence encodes CASSESFDRELFF.

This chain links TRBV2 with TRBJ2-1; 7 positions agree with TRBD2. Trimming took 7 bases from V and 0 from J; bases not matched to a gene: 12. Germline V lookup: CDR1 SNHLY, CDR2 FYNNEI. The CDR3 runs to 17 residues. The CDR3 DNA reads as TGTGCCAGCACCCAAGGCTCTGGCGGGAGCTCCTACAATGAGCAGTTCTTC. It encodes CASTQGSGGSSYNEQFF.

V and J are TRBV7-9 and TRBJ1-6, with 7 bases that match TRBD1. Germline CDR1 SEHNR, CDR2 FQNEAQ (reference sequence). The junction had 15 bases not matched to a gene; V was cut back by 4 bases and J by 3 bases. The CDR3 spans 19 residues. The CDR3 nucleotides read TGTGCCAGCAGCTCACGCCTACAGACAGGGAAGGACTATAATTCACCCCTCCACTTT. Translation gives CASSSRLQTGKDYNSPLHF. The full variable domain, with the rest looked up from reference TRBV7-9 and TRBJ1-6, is DTGVSQNPRHKITKRGQNVTFRCDPISEHNRLYWYRQTLGQGPEFLTYFQNEAQLEKSRLLSDRFSAERPKGSFSTLEIQRTEQGDSAMYLCASSSRLQTGKDYNSPLHFGNGTRLTVT.

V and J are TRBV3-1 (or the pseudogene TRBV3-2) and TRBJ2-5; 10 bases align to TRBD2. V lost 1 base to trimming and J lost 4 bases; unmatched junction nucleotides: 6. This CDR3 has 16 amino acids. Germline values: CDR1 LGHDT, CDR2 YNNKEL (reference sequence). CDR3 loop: CASSQGGLAGVETQYF. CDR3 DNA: TGTGCCAGCAGCCAAGGGGGGCTAGCGGGGGTAGAGACCCAGTACTTC.

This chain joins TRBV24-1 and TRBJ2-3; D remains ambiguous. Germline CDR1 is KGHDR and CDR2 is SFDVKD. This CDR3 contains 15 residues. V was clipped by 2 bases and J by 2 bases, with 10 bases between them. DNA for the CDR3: TGTGCCACCAGTGATTCCAGTCCGTACACAGATACGCAGTATTTT. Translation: CATSDSSPYTDTQYF.

The CDR3 region is CASSLIGGRGGYTF. Written as DNA, the CDR3 is TGTGCCAGCAGTTTAATAGGAGGGAGAGGCGGCTACACCTTC. V is TRBV27 and J is TRBJ1-2; no firm D call. Germline CDR1 reads MNHEY; CDR2 reads SMNVEV (reference sequence). The CDR3 has 14 residues. Trimming removed 2 bases at V and 8 bases at J, with 15 bases between.

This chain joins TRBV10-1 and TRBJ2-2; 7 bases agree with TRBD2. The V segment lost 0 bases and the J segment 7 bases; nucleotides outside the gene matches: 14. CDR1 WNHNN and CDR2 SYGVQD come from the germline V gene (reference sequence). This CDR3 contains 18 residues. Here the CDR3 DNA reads TGCGCCAGCAGTGAGTCTCAAAGCGGGGAAACTTTTGGCGGGGAGCTGTTTTTT. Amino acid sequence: CASSESQSGETFGGELFF.

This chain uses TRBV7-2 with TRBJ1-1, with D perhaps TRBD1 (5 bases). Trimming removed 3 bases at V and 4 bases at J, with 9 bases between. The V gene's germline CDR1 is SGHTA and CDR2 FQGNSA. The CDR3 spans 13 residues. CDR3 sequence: CASSLSRATEAFF. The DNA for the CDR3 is TGTGCCAGCAGCTTGAGCAGGGCCACTGAAGCTTTCTTT.

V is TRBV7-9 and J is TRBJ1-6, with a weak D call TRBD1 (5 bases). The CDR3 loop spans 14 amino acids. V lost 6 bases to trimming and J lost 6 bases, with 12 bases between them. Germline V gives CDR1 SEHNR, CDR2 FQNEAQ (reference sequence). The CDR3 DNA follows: TGTGCCAGCAGGACCGGGACTATTAATTCACCCCTCCACTTT. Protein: CASRTGTINSPLHF. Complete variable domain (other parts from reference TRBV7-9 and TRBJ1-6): DTGVSQNPRHKITKRGQNVTFRCDPISEHNRLYWYRQTLGQGPEFLTYFQNEAQLEKSRLLSDRFSAERPKGSFSTLEIQRTEQGDSAMYLCASRTGTINSPLHFGNGTRLTVT.

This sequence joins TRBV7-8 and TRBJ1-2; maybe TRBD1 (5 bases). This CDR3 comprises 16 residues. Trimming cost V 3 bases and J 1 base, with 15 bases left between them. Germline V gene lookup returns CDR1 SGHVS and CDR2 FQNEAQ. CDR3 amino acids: CASSFKGVGSNYGYTF. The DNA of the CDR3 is TGTGCCAGCAGCTTCAAAGGGGTCGGCAGTAACTATGGCTACACCTTC.

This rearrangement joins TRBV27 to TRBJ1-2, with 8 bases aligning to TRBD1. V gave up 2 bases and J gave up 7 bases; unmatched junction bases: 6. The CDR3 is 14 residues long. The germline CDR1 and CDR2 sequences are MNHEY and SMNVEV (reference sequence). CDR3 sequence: CASSLQGAVGGYTF. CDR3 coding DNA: TGTGCCAGCAGTTTACAGGGGGCGGTTGGTGGCTACACCTTC.

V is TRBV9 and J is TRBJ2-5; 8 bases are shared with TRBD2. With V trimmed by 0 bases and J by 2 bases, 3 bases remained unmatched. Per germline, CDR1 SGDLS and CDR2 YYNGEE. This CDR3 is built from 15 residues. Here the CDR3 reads CASSVDRGGQETQYF. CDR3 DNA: TGTGCCAGCAGCGTAGATCGGGGGGGACAAGAGACCCAGTACTTC.

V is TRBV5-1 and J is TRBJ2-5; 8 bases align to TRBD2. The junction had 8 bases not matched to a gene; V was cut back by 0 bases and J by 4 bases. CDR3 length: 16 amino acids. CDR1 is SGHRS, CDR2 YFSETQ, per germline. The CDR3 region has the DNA TGCGCCAGCAGCTTGGCGCGGGGGGTCCCTGGAGAGACCCAGTACTTC. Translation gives CASSLARGVPGETQYF.

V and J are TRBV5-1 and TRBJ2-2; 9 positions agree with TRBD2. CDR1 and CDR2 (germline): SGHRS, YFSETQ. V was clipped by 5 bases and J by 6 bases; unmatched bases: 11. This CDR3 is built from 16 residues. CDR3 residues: CASSPTRGGASGELFF. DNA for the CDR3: TGCGCCAGCAGTCCAACTCGCGGGGGGGCCTCCGGGGAGCTGTTTTTT.

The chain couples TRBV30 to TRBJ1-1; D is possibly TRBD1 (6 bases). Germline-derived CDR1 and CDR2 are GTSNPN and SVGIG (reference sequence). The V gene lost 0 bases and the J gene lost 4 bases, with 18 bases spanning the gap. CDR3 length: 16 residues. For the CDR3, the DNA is TGTGCCTGGAGTGTACAGGGAGTTCCAGGGTCCACTGAAGCTTTCTTT. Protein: CAWSVQGVPGSTEAFF.

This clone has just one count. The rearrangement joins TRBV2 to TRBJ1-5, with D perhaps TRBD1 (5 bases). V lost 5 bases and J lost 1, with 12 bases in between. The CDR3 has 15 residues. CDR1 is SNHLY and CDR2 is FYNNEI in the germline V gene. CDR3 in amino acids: CASSTQGSSNQPQHF. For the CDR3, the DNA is TGTGCCAGCAGTACCCAGGGTAGCAGCAATCAGCCCCAGCATTTT.

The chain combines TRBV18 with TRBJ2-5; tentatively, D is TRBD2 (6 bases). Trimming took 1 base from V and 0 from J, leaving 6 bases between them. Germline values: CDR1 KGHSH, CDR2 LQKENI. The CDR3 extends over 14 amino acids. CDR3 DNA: TGTGCCAGCTCACCACGGGGGGACCAAGAGACCCAGTACTTC. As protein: CASSPRGDQETQYF.

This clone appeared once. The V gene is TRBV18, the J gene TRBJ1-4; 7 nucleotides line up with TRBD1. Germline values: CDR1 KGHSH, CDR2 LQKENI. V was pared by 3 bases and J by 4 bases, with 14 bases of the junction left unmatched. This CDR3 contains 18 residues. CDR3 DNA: TGTGCCAGCTCACCCCTGATGATCAGGGGGGCGGGTAATGAAAAACTGTTTTTT. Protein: CASSPLMIRGAGNEKLFF.

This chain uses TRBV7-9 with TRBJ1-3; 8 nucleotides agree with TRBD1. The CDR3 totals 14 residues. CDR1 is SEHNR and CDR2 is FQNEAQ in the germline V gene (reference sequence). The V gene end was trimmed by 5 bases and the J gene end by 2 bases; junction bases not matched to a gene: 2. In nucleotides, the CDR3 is TGTGCCAGCAGCGCGACAGGGGCTGGAAACACCATATATTTT. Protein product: CASSATGAGNTIYF.

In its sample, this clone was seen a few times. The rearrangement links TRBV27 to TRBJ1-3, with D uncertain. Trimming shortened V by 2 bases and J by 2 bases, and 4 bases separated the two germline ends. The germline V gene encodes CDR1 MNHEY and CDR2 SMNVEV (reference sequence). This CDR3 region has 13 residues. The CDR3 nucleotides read TGTGCCAGCAGTTTAACAGCTGGAAACACCATATATTTT. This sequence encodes CASSLTAGNTIYF.

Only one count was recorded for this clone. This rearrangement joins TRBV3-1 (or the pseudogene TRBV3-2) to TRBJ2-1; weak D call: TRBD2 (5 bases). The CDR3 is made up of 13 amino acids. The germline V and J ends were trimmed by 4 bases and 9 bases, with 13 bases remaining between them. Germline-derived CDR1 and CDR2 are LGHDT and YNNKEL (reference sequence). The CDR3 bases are TGTGCCAGCAGCCTTACGGACTCGGGTGAGCAGTTCTTC. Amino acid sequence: CASSLTDSGEQFF.

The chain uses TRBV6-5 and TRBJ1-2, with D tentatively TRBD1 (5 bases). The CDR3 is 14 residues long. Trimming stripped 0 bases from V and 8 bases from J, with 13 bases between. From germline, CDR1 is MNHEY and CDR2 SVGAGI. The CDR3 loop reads CASSYSSRAEGYTF. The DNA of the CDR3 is TGTGCCAGCAGTTACTCGAGCAGGGCAGAGGGCTACACCTTC.

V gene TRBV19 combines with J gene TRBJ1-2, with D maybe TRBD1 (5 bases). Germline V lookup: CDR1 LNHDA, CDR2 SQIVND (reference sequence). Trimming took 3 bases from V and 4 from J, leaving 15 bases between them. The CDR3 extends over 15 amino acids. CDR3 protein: CASSIKGGQGYGYTF. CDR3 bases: TGTGCCAGTAGTATTAAAGGAGGGCAGGGCTATGGCTACACCTTC.

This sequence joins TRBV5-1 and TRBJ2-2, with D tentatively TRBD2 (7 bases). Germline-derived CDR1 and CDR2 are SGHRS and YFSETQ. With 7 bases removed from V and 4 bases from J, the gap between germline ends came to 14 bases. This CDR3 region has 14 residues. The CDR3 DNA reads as TGCGCCAGCCGAGGGGGGGCGACCACCGGGGAGCTGTTTTTT. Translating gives CASRGGATTGELFF.

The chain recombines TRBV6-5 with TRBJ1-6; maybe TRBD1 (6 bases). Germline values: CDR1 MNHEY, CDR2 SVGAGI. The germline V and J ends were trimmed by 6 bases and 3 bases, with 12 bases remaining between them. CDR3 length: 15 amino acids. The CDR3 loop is CASRPTGLYNSPLHF. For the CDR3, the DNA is TGTGCCAGCAGACCGACAGGCCTCTATAATTCACCCCTCCACTTT.

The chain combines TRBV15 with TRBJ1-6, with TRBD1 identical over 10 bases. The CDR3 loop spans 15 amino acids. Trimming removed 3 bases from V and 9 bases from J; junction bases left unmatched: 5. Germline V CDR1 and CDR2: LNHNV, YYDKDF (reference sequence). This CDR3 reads CATSRPGQGSSPLHF. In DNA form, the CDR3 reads TGTGCCACCAGCAGGCCGGGACAGGGGAGTTCACCCCTCCACTTT.